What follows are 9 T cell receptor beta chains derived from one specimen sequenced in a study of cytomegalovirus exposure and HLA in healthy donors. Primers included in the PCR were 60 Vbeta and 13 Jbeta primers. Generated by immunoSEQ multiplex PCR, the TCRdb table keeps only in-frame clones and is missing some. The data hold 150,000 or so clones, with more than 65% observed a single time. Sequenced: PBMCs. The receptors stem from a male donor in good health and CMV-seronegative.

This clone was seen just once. In nucleotides, the CDR3 is TGTGCCAGCAGTTTGGTGCAGGGGCGTCGGTCTGGGGCCAACGTCCTGACTTTC. The encoded protein is CASSLVQGRRSGANVLTF. The rearrangement uses TRBV28 and TRBJ2-6; D perhaps matches TRBD1 (6 bases). The V gene's germline CDR1 is MDHEN and CDR2 SYDVKM. V gave up 3 bases and J gave up 1 base, with 16 bases separating them. The CDR3 runs 18 residues.

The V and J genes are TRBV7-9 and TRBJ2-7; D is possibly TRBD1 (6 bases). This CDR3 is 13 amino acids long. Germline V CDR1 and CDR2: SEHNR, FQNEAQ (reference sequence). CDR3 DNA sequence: TGTTCCTCAAACCGGGACAACTCCTACGAGCAGTACTTC. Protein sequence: CSSNRDNSYEQYF.

This CDR3 reads CASRRDSRYEQYF. CDR3 in DNA: TGTGCCAGTAGACGGGACTCCCGCTACGAGCAGTACTTC. This sequence joins TRBV19 and TRBJ2-7, with D possibly matching TRBD2 (6 bases). Trimming left V 6 bases short and J 3 bases short, with 12 bases between. CDR1 LNHDA and CDR2 SQIVND come from the germline V gene (reference sequence). The CDR3 has 13 amino acids.

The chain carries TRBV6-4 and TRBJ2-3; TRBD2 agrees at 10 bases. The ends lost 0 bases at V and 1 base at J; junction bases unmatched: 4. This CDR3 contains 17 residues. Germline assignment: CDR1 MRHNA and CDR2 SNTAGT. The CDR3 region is CASSDSSSGSRTDTQYF. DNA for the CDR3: TGTGCCAGCAGTGACTCGTCTAGCGGGAGTCGCACAGATACGCAGTATTTT.

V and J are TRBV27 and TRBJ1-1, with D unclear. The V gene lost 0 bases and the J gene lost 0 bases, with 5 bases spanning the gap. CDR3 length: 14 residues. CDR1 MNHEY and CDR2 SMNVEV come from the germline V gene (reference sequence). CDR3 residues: CASSLSPVNTEAFF. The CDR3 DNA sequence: TGTGCCAGCAGTTTATCCCCGGTGAACACTGAAGCTTTCTTT.

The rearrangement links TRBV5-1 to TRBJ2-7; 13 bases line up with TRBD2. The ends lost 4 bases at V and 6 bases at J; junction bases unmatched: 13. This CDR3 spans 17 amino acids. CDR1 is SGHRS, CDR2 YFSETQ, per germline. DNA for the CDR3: TGCGCCAGCAGCCGCTCCGGGACTAGCGGGATTTTGGGCGAGCAGTACTTC. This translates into CASSRSGTSGILGEQYF. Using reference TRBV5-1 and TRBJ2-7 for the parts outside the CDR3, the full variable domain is KAGVTQTPRYLIKTRGQQVTLSCSPISGHRSVSWYQQTPGQGLQFLFEYFSETQRNKGNFPGRFSGRQFSNSRSEMNVSTLELGDSALYLCASSRSGTSGILGEQYFGPGTRLTVT.

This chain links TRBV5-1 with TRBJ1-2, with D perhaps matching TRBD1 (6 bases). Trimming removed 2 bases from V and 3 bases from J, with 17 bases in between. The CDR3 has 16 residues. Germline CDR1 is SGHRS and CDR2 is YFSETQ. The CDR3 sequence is CASSFKFQGHDYGYTF. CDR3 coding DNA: TGCGCCAGCAGCTTTAAGTTTCAGGGGCATGACTATGGCTACACCTTC. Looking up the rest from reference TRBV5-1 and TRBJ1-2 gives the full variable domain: KAGVTQTPRYLIKTRGQQVTLSCSPISGHRSVSWYQQTPGQGLQFLFEYFSETQRNKGNFPGRFSGRQFSNSRSEMNVSTLELGDSALYLCASSFKFQGHDYGYTFGSGTRLTVV.

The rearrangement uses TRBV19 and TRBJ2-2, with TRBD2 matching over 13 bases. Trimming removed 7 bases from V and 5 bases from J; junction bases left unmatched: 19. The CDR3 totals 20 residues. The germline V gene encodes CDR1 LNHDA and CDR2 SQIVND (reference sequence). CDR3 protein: CASNPTSRTSGGPRTGELFF. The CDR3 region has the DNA TGTGCCAGTAACCCCACCTCCCGGACTAGCGGGGGACCAAGGACCGGGGAGCTGTTTTTT.

CDR3 amino acids: CASSPTGDSRETQYF. The CDR3 DNA follows: TGTGCCAGCAGCCCGACAGGAGACAGTCGGGAGACCCAGTACTTC. This chain uses TRBV7-2 with TRBJ2-5, with D maybe TRBD1 (6 bases). Per the germline V gene, CDR1 is SGHTA and CDR2 is FQGNSA. This CDR3 spans 15 amino acids. The germline V and J ends were trimmed by 5 bases and 5 bases, with 18 bases remaining between them.